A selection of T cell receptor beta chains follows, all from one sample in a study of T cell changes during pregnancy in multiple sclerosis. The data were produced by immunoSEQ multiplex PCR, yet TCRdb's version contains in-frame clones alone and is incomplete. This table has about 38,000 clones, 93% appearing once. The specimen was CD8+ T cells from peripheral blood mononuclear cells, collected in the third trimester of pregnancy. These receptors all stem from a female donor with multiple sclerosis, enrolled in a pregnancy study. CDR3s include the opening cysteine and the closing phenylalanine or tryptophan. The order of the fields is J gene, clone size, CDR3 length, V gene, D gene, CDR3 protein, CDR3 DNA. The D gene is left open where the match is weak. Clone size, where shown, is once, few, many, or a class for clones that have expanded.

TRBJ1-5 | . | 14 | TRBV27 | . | CASSLSYSNQPQHF | TGTGCCAGCAGTTTATCTTATAGCAATCAGCCCCAGCATTTT
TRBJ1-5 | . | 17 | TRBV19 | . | CASSIDPEAAGNQPQHF | TGTGCCAGTAGTATAGATCCTGAGGCGGCCGGCAATCAGCCCCAGCATTTT
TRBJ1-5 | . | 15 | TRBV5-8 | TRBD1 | CASSLWGQNNQPQHF | TGTGCCAGCAGCTTATGGGGACAGAACAATCAGCCCCAGCATTTT
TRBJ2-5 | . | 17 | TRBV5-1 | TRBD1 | CASSFPPRTGVGETQYF | TGCGCCAGCAGCTTTCCCCCTCGGACAGGGGTCGGGGAGACCCAGTACTTC
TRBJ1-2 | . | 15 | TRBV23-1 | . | CASTPIGRSVRGYTF | TGCGCCAGCACTCCGATCGGGAGATCGGTAAGGGGCTACACCTTC
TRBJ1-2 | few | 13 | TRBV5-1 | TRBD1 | CASSSSTGVGYTF | TGCGCCAGCAGCAGCTCGACAGGGGTTGGCTACACCTTC
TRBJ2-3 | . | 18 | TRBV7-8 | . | CASSRWTADISGTDTQYF | TGTGCCAGCAGCCGTTGGACAGCCGACATATCGGGAACAGATACGCAGTATTTT
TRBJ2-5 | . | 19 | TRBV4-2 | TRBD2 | CASSHAGTSGGGAGETQYF | TGTGCCAGCAGCCATGCCGGGACTAGCGGGGGGGGCGCAGGGGAGACCCAGTACTTC
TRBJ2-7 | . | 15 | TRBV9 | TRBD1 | CASSVGGQGGYEQYF | TGTGCCAGCAGCGTAGGGGGACAGGGCGGCTACGAGCAGTACTTC
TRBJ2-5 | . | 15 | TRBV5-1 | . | CASSSETGNQETQYF | TGCGCCAGCAGCTCCGAGACCGGGAACCAAGAGACCCAGTACTTC
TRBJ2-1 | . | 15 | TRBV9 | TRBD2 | CASGQAGGLYNEQFF | TGTGCCAGCGGCCAAGCGGGGGGGTTGTACAATGAGCAGTTCTTC
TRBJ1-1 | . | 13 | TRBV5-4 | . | CASSLIEATEAFF | TGTGCCAGCAGCTTGATTGAGGCCACTGAAGCTTTCTTT
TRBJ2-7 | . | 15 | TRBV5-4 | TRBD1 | CASSTTPGQGNEQYF | TGTGCCAGCAGCACCACACCGGGACAGGGTAACGAGCAGTACTTC
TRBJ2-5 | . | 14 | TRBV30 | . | CAWSASSPQETQYF | TGTGCCTGGAGTGCGAGTAGCCCCCAAGAGACCCAGTACTTC
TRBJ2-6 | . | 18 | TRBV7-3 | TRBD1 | CASSSPRDRGSGANVLTF | TGTGCCAGCAGCTCCCCCCGGGACAGAGGCTCTGGGGCCAACGTCCTGACTTTC
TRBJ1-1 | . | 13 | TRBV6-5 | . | CASSYSANTEAFF | TGTGCCAGCAGTTACTCAGCGAACACTGAAGCTTTCTTT
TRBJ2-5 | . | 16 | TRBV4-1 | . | CASSQEARGGEETQYF | TGCGCCAGCAGCCAAGAGGCCCGGGGTGGGGAAGAGACCCAGTACTTC
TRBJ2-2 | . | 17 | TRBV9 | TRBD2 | CASSVAQAGANTGELFF | TGTGCCAGCAGCGTAGCTCAAGCGGGGGCCAACACCGGGGAGCTGTTTTTT
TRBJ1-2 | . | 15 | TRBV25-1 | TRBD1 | CASSADRGAPTGYTF | TGTGCCAGCAGTGCCGACAGGGGCGCACCTACGGGCTACACCTTC
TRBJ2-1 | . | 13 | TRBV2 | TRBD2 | CASGGGPVNEQFF | TGTGCCAGCGGCGGGGGGCCTGTAAATGAGCAGTTCTTC
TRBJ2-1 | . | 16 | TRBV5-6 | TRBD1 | CASSSERTGEWNEQFF | TGTGCCAGCAGCTCAGAGAGGACAGGGGAGTGGAATGAGCAGTTCTTC
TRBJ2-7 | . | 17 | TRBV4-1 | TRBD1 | CASSQEQVGTGVYEQYF | TGCGCCAGCAGCCAAGAACAGGTTGGGACAGGGGTCTACGAGCAGTACTTC
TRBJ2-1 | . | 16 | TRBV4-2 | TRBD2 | CASSQEERGAYNEQFF | TGTGCCAGCAGCCAAGAGGAGCGGGGGGCGTACAATGAGCAGTTCTTC
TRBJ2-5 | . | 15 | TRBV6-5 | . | CASSYSTGGLETQYF | TGTGCCAGCAGTTACTCTACGGGGGGCCTGGAGACCCAGTACTTC
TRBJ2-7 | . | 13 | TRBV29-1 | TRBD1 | CSVVGDRGHEQYF | TGCAGCGTTGTTGGGGACAGGGGTCACGAGCAGTACTTC
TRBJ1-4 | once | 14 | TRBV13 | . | CASSLRLGREKLFF | TGTGCCAGCAGCTTAAGGCTGGGGCGCGAAAAACTGTTTTTT